This T cell receptor (beta chain) was profiled in a study of cytomegalovirus exposure and HLA in healthy donors. Despite likely unrecorded immune exposures, the donors were nominally healthy at the time of sampling. PCR was performed using 60 Vbeta and 13 Jbeta primers. TCRdb keeps only in-frame clones here, not all; method: immunoSEQ multiplex PCR. This sample yields more than 150,000 clones, of which roughly 80% are seen a single time; 1% to 1.5% belongs to the top ten. The CDR3 consists of 15 residues. Unmatched junction bases numbered 9, after V lost 5 bases and J lost 8 bases. The germline V gene encodes CDR1 MGHRA and CDR2 YSYEKL.

The genes are TRBV4-1 and TRBJ1-2; 12 nucleotides agree with TRBD1. The origin of this receptor is a man aged 45-60 years in good health and CMV-seropositive. The specimen was PBMCs. CDR3 DNA sequence: TGCGCCAGCAGCGCTTGGGACAGGGGGCTGGGAGGCTACACCTTC. Amino acid sequence: CASSAWDRGLGGYTF.